The 17 T cell receptor beta chains below were found in one sample sequenced in a study of human thymus T cells. The repertoire was sequenced with immunoSEQ multiplex PCR; TCRdb's copy has only in-frame clones and lacks some. The sample yields 46,000 or so clones, roughly 94% seen once. Sequencing used blood. The receptors were gathered from a girl under three years old with a congenital heart defect but otherwise immunologically healthy.

The CDR3 region is CASSFRGTSTDTQYF. DNA for the CDR3: TGTGCCAGTAGTTTTCGTGGGACAAGCACAGATACGCAGTATTTT. This chain uses TRBV19 with TRBJ2-3, with TRBD1 as a possible D gene (6 bases). Trimming removed 5 bases at V and 0 bases at J, with 12 bases between. The CDR3 length is 15 residues. CDR1 and CDR2 from the germline V gene are LNHDA and SQIVND (reference sequence). The variable domain in full, completed from reference TRBV19 and TRBJ2-3, reads DGGITQSPKYLFRKEGQNVTLSCEQNLNHDAMYWYRQDPGQGLRLIYYSQIVNDFQKGDIAEGYSVSREKKESFPLTVTSAQKNPTAFYLCASSFRGTSTDTQYFGPGTRLTVL.

The chain carries TRBV5-1 and TRBJ2-7; possibly TRBD1 for D (6 bases). Trimming pared 4 bases from V and 3 bases from J, leaving 23 bases between. CDR3 size: 17 residues. Germline CDR1 and CDR2: SGHRS and YFSETQ. Written as DNA, the CDR3 is TGCGCCAGCAGCCCTGGCTTACAGGGCCCCGAATTCTACGAGCAGTACTTC. The encoded protein is CASSPGLQGPEFYEQYF.

This chain joins TRBV7-3 and TRBJ2-1; D is unresolved. CDR3 size: 13 residues. The germline V gene encodes CDR1 SGHTA and CDR2 FQGTGA. Trimming shortened V by 0 bases and J by 4 bases, and 4 bases separated the two germline ends. CDR3 region: CASSLTAYNEQFF. The CDR3 DNA reads as TGTGCCAGCAGCTTAACTGCGTACAATGAGCAGTTCTTC.

The chain links TRBV5-1 to TRBJ2-1; perhaps TRBD1 as D (7 bases). The CDR3 consists of 13 residues. Germline CDR1 is SGHRS and CDR2 is YFSETQ. V was clipped by 5 bases and J by 7 bases, with 13 bases between them. CDR3 nucleotide sequence: TGCGCCAGCAGTTCAGGGGGGAATAATGAGCAGTTCTTC. It is translated as CASSSGGNNEQFF.

The CDR3, as DNA: TGTGCCAGTAGTTCCCGACTAGCGGGAGGGGGTTTCCCCTACAATGAGCAGTTCTTC. Protein: CASSSRLAGGGFPYNEQFF. The chain is built from TRBV19 and TRBJ2-1, with 14 bases fitting TRBD2. Trimming removed 5 bases from V and 2 bases from J; junction bases left unmatched: 11. CDR3 length: 19 amino acids. CDR1 is LNHDA, CDR2 SQIVND, per germline (reference sequence). Variable domain in full (rest from reference TRBV19 and TRBJ2-1): DGGITQSPKYLFRKEGQNVTLSCEQNLNHDAMYWYRQDPGQGLRLIYYSQIVNDFQKGDIAEGYSVSREKKESFPLTVTSAQKNPTAFYLCASSSRLAGGGFPYNEQFFGPGTRLTVL.

The V call is TRBV5-1, the J call TRBJ2-3; 7 bases are shared with TRBD2. The junction had 14 bases not matched to a gene; V was cut back by 5 bases and J by 5 bases. Germline V CDR1 and CDR2: SGHRS, YFSETQ. CDR3 length: 16 residues. The CDR3 protein is CASSDTSEPCGDTQYF. The CDR3 DNA is TGCGCCAGCAGTGACACTAGCGAGCCCTGTGGAGATACGCAGTATTTT.

The chain has TRBV5-1 and TRBJ2-5, with 7 bases aligning to TRBD1. With the DNA end fitting TRBJ2-7 better, the J assignment may be wrong. The CDR3 loop spans 13 amino acids. Germline assignment: CDR1 SGHRS and CDR2 YFSETQ. CDR3 sequence (DNA): TGCGCCAGCAGCTTAGACAGGGCCTACGAGCAGTACTTC. Its protein is CASSLDRAYEQYF.

With regard to this clone: The junction shows a germline mismatch at one end, possibly a read error. The V gene is TRBV7-7, the J gene TRBJ2-1; weak D call: TRBD2 (5 bases). The length of the CDR3 is 16 residues. Germline V gives CDR1 SSHAT, CDR2 FNYEAQ (reference sequence). CDR3 DNA: TGTGCTAGCAGCTCCCGCCCGGCTAGCTTGGGCAATGAGCAGTTCTTC. Protein product: CASSSRPASLGNEQFF.

This sequence joins TRBV2 and TRBJ1-2; TRBD1 is a possible D gene (6 bases). Trimming took 6 bases from V and 4 from J, leaving 15 bases between them. The CDR3 is 14 amino acids. The V gene's germline CDR1 is SNHLY and CDR2 FYNNEI. The CDR3 loop is CASRGGPPPYGYTF. CDR3 nucleotides: TGTGCCAGCAGGGGGGGCCCCCCTCCCTATGGCTACACCTTC.

This clone was detected once. The chain joins TRBV6-1 to TRBJ1-4; perhaps TRBD1 as D (5 bases). V gave up 7 bases and J gave up 7 bases, with 19 bases separating them. Germline assignment: CDR1 MNHNS and CDR2 SASEGT. This CDR3 is built from 15 residues. The CDR3, as DNA: TGTGCCAGCACCAATTCGGGGGGAAGAAGTGAAAAACTGTTTTTT. Amino acids: CASTNSGGRSEKLFF.

The V gene is TRBV12-5, the J gene TRBJ2-3; no definite D call. Deletions cut 6 bases from V and 10 bases from J, with 14 bases between. The CDR3 length is 12 residues. The germline V gene has CDR1 LGHNT and CDR2 FRNRAP. The CDR3 nucleotides read TGTGCTAGTGGATCCCTTAGCACGGCGCAGTATTTT. Translated: CASGSLSTAQYF.

The chain has TRBV4-2 and TRBJ2-1, with a possible D match to TRBD2 (5 bases). CDR3 length equals 18 residues. Germline CDR1 is LGHNA and CDR2 is YNFKEQ. The V end was cut by 0 bases, the J end by 4 bases, with 19 bases between. CDR3: CASSQEFSLAGPYNEQFF. The CDR3 DNA is TGTGCCAGCAGCCAAGAGTTCAGCCTAGCAGGTCCTTACAATGAGCAGTTCTTC.

V is TRBV7-2 and J is TRBJ2-2; the D gene is possibly TRBD2 (6 bases). This CDR3 contains 14 residues. V was trimmed by 6 bases and J by 2 bases, leaving 10 bases between them. The V gene's germline CDR1 is SGHTA and CDR2 FQGNSA. The CDR3 sequence is CASRAGRNTGELFF. The CDR3 nucleotides read TGTGCCAGCAGGGCCGGGAGAAACACCGGGGAGCTGTTTTTT.

CDR3 residues: CASTGGPETQYF. In DNA form, the CDR3 reads TGTGCCAGCACGGGAGGGCCGGAGACCCAGTACTTC. The rearrangement joins TRBV2 to TRBJ2-5; TRBD2 aligns across 8 bases. CDR3 length: 12 amino acids. Trimming cost V 7 bases and J 5 bases; bases outside gene matches: 3. Germline assignment: CDR1 SNHLY and CDR2 FYNNEI.

The rearrangement joins TRBV10-3 to TRBJ2-3, with 9 bases aligning to TRBD2. With V trimmed by 8 bases and J by 6 bases, 6 bases remained unmatched. Germline CDR1 and CDR2: ENHRY and SYGVKD. The CDR3 is made up of 13 amino acids. The DNA of the CDR3 is TGTGCCATCTCTAGCGGGGCCTTCGATACGCAGTATTTT. This translates into CAISSGAFDTQYF.

This chain joins TRBV19 and TRBJ1-1, with TRBD1 matching 11 bases. The CDR3 consists of 15 residues. V gave up 4 bases and J gave up 1 base; unmatched junction bases: 2. From germline, CDR1 is LNHDA and CDR2 SQIVND (reference sequence). The CDR3 nucleotides read TGTGCCAGTAGTAACGGACAGGGGGCGAACACTGAAGCTTTCTTT. Its translation is CASSNGQGANTEAFF.

Details on this clone: The junction departs from germline at one end; a sequencing error may be responsible. V gene TRBV11-2 combines with J gene TRBJ1-5; no clear D. The CDR3 contains 15 residues. The V gene's germline CDR1 is SGHAT and CDR2 FQNNGV. DNA of the CDR3: TGTGCCAGCAGCTTAGGGGATAGTAGCCATCAGCCCCAGCATTTT. It codes for CASSLGDSSHQPQHF.